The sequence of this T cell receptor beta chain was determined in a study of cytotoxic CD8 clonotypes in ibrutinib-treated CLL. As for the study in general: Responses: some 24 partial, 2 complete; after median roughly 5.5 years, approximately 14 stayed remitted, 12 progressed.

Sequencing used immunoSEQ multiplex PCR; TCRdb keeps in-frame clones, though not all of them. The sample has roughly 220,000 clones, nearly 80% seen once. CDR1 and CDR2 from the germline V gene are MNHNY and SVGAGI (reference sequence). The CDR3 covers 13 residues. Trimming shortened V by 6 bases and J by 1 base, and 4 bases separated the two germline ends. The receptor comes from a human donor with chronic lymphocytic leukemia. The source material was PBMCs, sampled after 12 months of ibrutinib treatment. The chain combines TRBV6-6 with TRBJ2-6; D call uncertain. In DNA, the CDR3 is TGTGCCAGCAGGAGGTCTGGGGCCAACGTCCTGACTTTC. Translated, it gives CASRRSGANVLTF.